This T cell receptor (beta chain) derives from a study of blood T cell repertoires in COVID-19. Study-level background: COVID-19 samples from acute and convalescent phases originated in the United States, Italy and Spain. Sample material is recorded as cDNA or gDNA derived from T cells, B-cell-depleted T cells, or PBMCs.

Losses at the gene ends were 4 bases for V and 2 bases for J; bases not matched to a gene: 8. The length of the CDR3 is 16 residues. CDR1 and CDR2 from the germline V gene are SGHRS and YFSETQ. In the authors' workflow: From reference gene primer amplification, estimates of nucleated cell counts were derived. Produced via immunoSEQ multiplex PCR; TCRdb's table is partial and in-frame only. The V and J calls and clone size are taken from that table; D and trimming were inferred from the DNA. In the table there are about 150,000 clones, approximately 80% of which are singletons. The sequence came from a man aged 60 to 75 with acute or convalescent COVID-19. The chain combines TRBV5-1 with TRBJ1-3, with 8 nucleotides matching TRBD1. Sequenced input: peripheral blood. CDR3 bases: TGCGCCAGCAGCCCGGGCCCAGGGGGCCCTGGAAACACCATATATTTT. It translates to CASSPGPGGPGNTIYF.